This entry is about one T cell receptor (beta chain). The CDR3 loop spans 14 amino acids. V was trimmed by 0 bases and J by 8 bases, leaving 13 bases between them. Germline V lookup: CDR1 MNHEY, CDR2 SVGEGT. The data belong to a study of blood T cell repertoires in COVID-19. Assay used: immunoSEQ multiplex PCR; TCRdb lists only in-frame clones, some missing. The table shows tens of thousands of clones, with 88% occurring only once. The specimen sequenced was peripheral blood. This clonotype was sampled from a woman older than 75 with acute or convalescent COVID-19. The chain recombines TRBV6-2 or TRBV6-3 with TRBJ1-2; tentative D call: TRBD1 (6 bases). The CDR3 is CASSYSGRGKGYTF. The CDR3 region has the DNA TGTGCCAGCAGTTACTCGGGCAGGGGTAAAGGCTACACCTTC.